This passage covers 22 T cell receptor beta chains from one sample sequenced in a study of identical twins (dated by TCRdb to the mid-2010s). The method behind the library was 5' RACE. Sequenced on an Illumina HiSeq 2000. In-frame beta chains were kept once TCRdb had trimmed the public reads at Q25 with fastp and called clones with MiXCR. Records with the same CDR3 protein are collapsed into one entry carrying the most frequent genes and DNA. Across this sample there are fewer than 500,000 distinct CDR3 sequences, with less than 25% seen only once. About 2.7% of the sample is in the top ten clones. The same sample was also used in a study of T cells expressing NK-cell markers.

The sequenced material came from CD4+ T cells sorted from blood. Receptors originate from a woman aged 18-29 years in good health.

This clonotype came up a few times. The chain links TRBV12-3 or TRBV12-4 to TRBJ2-3; no clear D. This CDR3 spans 11 amino acids. Trimming removed 7 bases from V and 6 bases from J, with 8 bases in between. The DNA for the CDR3 is TGTGCCAGCACCCAGTATGATACGCAGTATTTT. Encoded protein: CASTQYDTQYF.

The rearrangement links TRBV9 to TRBJ2-2; the match to TRBD2 covers 10 bases. V was pared by 3 bases and J by 5 bases, with 7 bases of the junction left unmatched. CDR3 size: 16 residues. Germline lookup yields CDR1 SGDLS and CDR2 YYNGEE. The CDR3, as DNA: TGTGCCAGCAGCGCCTTAGCGGGGGGCAGGACCGGGGAGCTGTTTTTT. Its translation: CASSALAGGRTGELFF.

The rearrangement uses TRBV5-1 and TRBJ2-7, with no clear D. The CDR3 covers 13 residues. The germline CDR1 and CDR2 sequences are SGHRS and YFSETQ. Trimming pared 5 bases from V and 3 bases from J, leaving 12 bases between. CDR3 loop: CASRNSIVYEQYF. The CDR3 DNA reads as TGCGCCAGCAGGAATTCTATCGTCTACGAGCAGTACTTC.

This clonotype was seen only a few times. The chain carries TRBV12-3 or TRBV12-4 and TRBJ2-7; the match to TRBD1 covers 9 bases. The CDR3 extends over 12 amino acids. Germline trimming cut 2 bases from V and 13 bases from J; bases unmatched to any gene: 6. The CDR3 is CASSLPGTGRYF. CDR3 nucleotides: TGTGCCAGCAGTTTACCGGGGACAGGGCGATACTTC.

This sequence joins TRBV2 and TRBJ2-1; perhaps TRBD1 as D (6 bases). Germline loops: CDR1 SNHLY, CDR2 FYNNEI. CDR3 size: 11 residues. Trimming took 7 bases from V and 12 from J, leaving 13 bases between them. The CDR3 is CASIKDSGQFF. CDR3 DNA: TGTGCCAGCATTAAGGACAGCGGGCAGTTCTTC.

The count of this clonotype is one. This rearrangement joins TRBV7-2 to TRBJ2-7; 9 positions match TRBD2. The CDR3 contains 15 residues. CDR1 SGHTA and CDR2 FQGNSA come from the germline V gene. V shed 5 bases and J 0 bases; nucleotides not matched to a gene: 5. The CDR3, as DNA: TGTGCCAGCAGCCCTTGGACTAGCGCCTCCTACGAGCAGTACTTC. Translated, it gives CASSPWTSASYEQYF.

This clonotype was detected a few times. This chain connects TRBV12-3 or TRBV12-4 to TRBJ2-7; 7 bases map to TRBD1. The J segment lost 9 bases and the V segment lost 4 bases, leaving 12 bases of the junction unmatched. The CDR3 has 14 residues. The CDR3 reads CASSWTGSGKTQYF. The CDR3 DNA reads as TGTGCCAGCAGTTGGACAGGTTCGGGGAAGACGCAGTACTTC.

The chain uses TRBV6-1 and TRBJ2-1; weak D call: TRBD2 (6 bases). CDR1 MNHNS and CDR2 SASEGT come from the germline V gene. The CDR3 covers 14 residues. Trimming took off 6 bases at V and 13 bases at J, with 22 bases between the two ends. CDR3 protein: CASSAWTGTSKQFF. In nucleotides, the CDR3 is TGTGCCAGCAGCGCATGGACCGGGACTTCGAAACAGTTCTTC.

This clonotype was detected only a few times. V usage is TRBV12-3 or TRBV12-4 and J usage is TRBJ2-6; TRBD1 aligns across 10 bases. V was pared by 7 bases and J by 1 base, with 7 bases of the junction left unmatched. This CDR3 is 17 amino acids long. For the CDR3, the DNA is TGTGCCAGCACCTGGGACAGGGGTGGTTCTGGGGCCAACGTCCTGACTTTC. Encoded protein: CASTWDRGGSGANVLTF.

V gene TRBV10-3 combines with J gene TRBJ2-5, with TRBD1 as a possible D gene (6 bases). Trimming cost V 7 bases and J 0 bases, with 12 bases left between them. The length of the CDR3 is 14 residues. CDR1 and CDR2 (germline): ENHRY, SYGVKD. The CDR3 bases are TGTGCCATCAAATCCACAGGGAACCAAGAGACCCAGTACTTC. Translated, it gives CAIKSTGNQETQYF.

This clonotype was counted once. J is TRBJ2-3 and V is TRBV30; 7 bases line up with TRBD1. CDR3 length: 14 residues. Germline lookup yields CDR1 GTSNPN and CDR2 SVGIG (reference sequence). The trim removed 0 bases at V and 0 bases at J, leaving 0 bases unmatched. The CDR3 coding sequence is TGTGCCTGGAGTGTAGGGGGCAGCACAGATACGCAGTATTTT. Protein: CAWSVGGSTDTQYF.

The chain's CDR3 is CSARDWGRGLQETQYF. CDR3 DNA sequence: TGCAGTGCTAGAGATTGGGGCAGGGGCCTCCAAGAGACCCAGTACTTC. The genes are TRBV20-1 and TRBJ2-5; perhaps TRBD1 as D (6 bases). The CDR3 totals 16 residues. V shed 0 bases and J shed 1 base, with 15 bases lying between them. From germline, CDR1 is DFQATT and CDR2 SNEGSKA (reference sequence).

This rearrangement joins TRBV4-3 to TRBJ2-1; TRBD2 matches at 16 bases. This CDR3 is built from 18 residues. Germline CDR1 LGHNA, CDR2 YSLEER. V lost 5 bases, J lost 0 bases, and 4 bases stayed unmatched. The CDR3 region has the DNA TGCGCCAGCAGCTGGGGACTAGCGGGAGGGCGCTCCTACAATGAGCAGTTCTTC. Protein sequence: CASSWGLAGGRSYNEQFF.

A word on this clonotype: The junction does not match germline at one end; this may be a read error. The chain recombines TRBV20-1 with TRBJ2-2; TRBD2 agrees at 9 bases. The CDR3 has 14 amino acids. CDR1 and CDR2 from the germline V gene are DFQATT and SNEGSKA (reference sequence). Written as DNA, the CDR3 is TGCAGTGCTAGAGTAGCGGGGGCATCCGGGGAGATGTTTTTT. The encoded protein is CSARVAGASGEMFF.

As for this clonotype: The junction does not match germline at one end; this may be a read error. The V gene is TRBV6-1, the J gene TRBJ2-2; 9 nucleotides agree with TRBD2. This CDR3 is 17 amino acids long. CDR1 is MNHNS and CDR2 is SASEGT in the germline V gene. CDR3 amino acids: CASNLRPLAGHTGELSF. The CDR3 DNA is TGTGCCAGCAATCTCCGGCCCCTAGCGGGACACACCGGGGAGCTGTCTTTT.

The CDR3 loop is CASSPRTSGRGDEQFF. CDR3 DNA sequence: TGTGCCAGCAGCCCTCGGACTAGCGGGAGAGGGGATGAGCAGTTCTTC. The chain carries TRBV9 and TRBJ2-1, with TRBD2 matching 13 bases. The CDR3 is 16 residues long. Per germline, CDR1 SGDLS and CDR2 YYNGEE. J gave up 8 bases and V 4 bases, and 9 bases lay outside the gene matches.

As concerns this clonotype: One junction end disagrees with the germline gene, perhaps due to a read error. The chain is built from TRBV10-3 and TRBJ2-1, with a possible D match to TRBD2 (6 bases). CDR1 is ENHRY, CDR2 SYGVKD, per germline. This CDR3 has 14 amino acids. As DNA, the CDR3 is TGTGCCATCAGTGAAGGCTCGACTAGGAATGGGCAGTTCTTC. It encodes CAISEGSTRNGQFF.

This clonotype was found a few times. The CDR3 region is CASSPLRPEAFF. As DNA, the CDR3 is TGTGCCAGCTCACCGCTCCGACCCGAAGCTTTCTTT. The chain has TRBV18 and TRBJ1-1; D remains ambiguous. The CDR3 covers 12 residues. The ends were cut back, 3 bases at V and 8 bases at J, with 10 bases in the middle. Germline V gene data show CDR1 as KGHSH and CDR2 as LQKENI.

V is TRBV10-2 and J is TRBJ2-3; 8 bases match TRBD1. The CDR3 runs 18 residues. The germline V gene has CDR1 WSHSY and CDR2 SAAADI. With 4 bases clipped from V and 0 bases from J, the junction kept 12 bases outside the gene matches. The CDR3 region is CASSGGQAYHDSTDTQYF. In DNA, the CDR3 is TGCGCCAGCAGTGGGGGACAGGCCTACCACGATAGCACAGATACGCAGTATTTT.

This clonotype was seen a handful of times. The J gene is TRBJ2-1, the V gene TRBV2; 7 nucleotides align to TRBD1. V gave up 8 bases and J gave up 0 bases; unmatched junction bases: 4. This CDR3 has 14 amino acids. Germline assignment: CDR1 SNHLY and CDR2 FYNNEI. Here the CDR3 reads CASARDSSYNEQFF. CDR3 DNA: TGTGCCAGCGCACGGGACAGCTCCTACAATGAGCAGTTCTTC.

The rearrangement joins TRBV10-3 to TRBJ2-5; TRBD2 matches at 8 bases. This CDR3 contains 12 residues. Germline V gene sequence: CDR1 ENHRY, CDR2 SYGVKD. J was trimmed by 5 bases and V by 8 bases; bases with no gene match: 4. The DNA of the CDR3 is TGTGCCATCCGAGCGGGAGAGGAGACCCAGTACTTC. Its protein product is CAIRAGEETQYF.

This clonotype was seen more than once but under ten times. J is TRBJ1-3 and V is TRBV20-1; no reliable D call. In germline, CDR1 is DFQATT, CDR2 SNEGSKA (reference sequence). Trimming removed 6 bases from V and 0 bases from J, with 9 bases in between. The CDR3 extends over 13 amino acids. The CDR3 coding sequence is TGCAGTGCCGTACTGTTCTCTGGAAACACCATATATTTT. This translates into CSAVLFSGNTIYF.